The TCR beta chain under discussion was sequenced for a study of beta chain features in type 1 diabetes. Study-level results: More deletions and fewer insertions at VDJ junctions were found in patients with type 1 diabetes. Here, the possible influence of HLA type (on TCRB rearrangement) remained unresolved. All four CD4+ subsets of Type 1 diabetes patients contained TCRB CDR3s that were moderately but significantly shorter. In comparison with healthy donors, patients had naive, central memory and Treg TCRB repertoires that appeared more similar.

CDR1 and CDR2 (germline): KGHSH, LQKENI. V was cut by 7 bases and J by 5 bases, with 15 bases left in between. The CDR3 is 13 amino acids. All of the isolated RNA was reverse transcribed, so expressed TCRB transcripts were sequenced. Sequencing used immunoSEQ multiplex PCR; TCRdb keeps in-frame clones, though not all of them. The table includes 310,000 or so clones, 6.5% to 10% detected once. Comment on this clone: Its antigen remains unknown.

The sequence was obtained from a woman under 30 in good health. Sequenced material: central memory CD4+ T cells from blood. The rearrangement uses TRBV18 and TRBJ2-7; no firm D call. CDR3 in amino acids: CASWSGGAHEQYF. The CDR3 nucleotides read TGTGCCAGCTGGTCGGGCGGTGCCCACGAGCAGTACTTC.